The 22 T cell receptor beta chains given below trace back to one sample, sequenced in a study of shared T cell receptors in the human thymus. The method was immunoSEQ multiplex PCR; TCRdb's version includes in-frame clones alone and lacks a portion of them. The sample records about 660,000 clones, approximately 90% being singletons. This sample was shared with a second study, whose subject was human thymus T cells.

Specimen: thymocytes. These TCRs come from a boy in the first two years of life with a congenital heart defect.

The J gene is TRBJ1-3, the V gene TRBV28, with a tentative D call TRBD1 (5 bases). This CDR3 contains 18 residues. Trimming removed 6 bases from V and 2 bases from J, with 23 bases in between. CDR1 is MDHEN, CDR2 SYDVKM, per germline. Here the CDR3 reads CASSLGGGAGPPGNTIYF. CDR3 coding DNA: TGTGCCAGCAGCCTGGGGGGGGGAGCGGGACCCCCTGGAAACACCATATATTTT.

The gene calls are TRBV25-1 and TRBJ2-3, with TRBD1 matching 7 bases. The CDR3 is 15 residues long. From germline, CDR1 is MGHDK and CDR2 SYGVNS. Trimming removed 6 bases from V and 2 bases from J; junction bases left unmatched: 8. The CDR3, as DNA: TGTGCCAGCAGCCAGGGACAGAGATCCACAGATACGCAGTATTTT. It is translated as CASSQGQRSTDTQYF. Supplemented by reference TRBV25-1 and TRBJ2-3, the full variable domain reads EADIYQTPRYLVIGTGKKITLECSQTMGHDKMYWYQQDPGMELHLIHYSYGVNSTEKGDLSSESTVSRIRTEHFPLTLESARPSHTSQYLCASSQGQRSTDTQYFGPGTRLTVL.

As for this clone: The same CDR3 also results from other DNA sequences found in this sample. The CDR3 reads CSAYRGHGYTF. CDR3 DNA: TGCAGTGCTTACAGGGGGCATGGCTACACCTTC. The chain is built from TRBV20-1 and TRBJ1-2; 9 bases are shared with TRBD1. The V gene's germline CDR1 is DFQATT and CDR2 SNEGSKA (reference sequence). The CDR3 totals 11 residues. Trimming at V came to 5 bases and at J to 6 bases, leaving 1 base not matched to a gene.

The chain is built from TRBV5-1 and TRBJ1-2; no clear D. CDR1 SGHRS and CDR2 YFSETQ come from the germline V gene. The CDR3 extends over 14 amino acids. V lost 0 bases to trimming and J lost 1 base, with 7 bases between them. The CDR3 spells CASSLGGDNYGYTF. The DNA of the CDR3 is TGCGCCAGCAGCTTGGGCGGGGATAACTATGGCTACACCTTC.

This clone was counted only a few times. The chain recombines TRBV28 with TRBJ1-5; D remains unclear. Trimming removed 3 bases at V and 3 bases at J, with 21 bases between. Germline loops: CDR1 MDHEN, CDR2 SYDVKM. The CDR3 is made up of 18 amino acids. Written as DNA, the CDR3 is TGTGCCAGCAGTTTGAGTCGCCCTCGCCTCACCTACAATCAGCCCCAGCATTTT. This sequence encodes CASSLSRPRLTYNQPQHF.

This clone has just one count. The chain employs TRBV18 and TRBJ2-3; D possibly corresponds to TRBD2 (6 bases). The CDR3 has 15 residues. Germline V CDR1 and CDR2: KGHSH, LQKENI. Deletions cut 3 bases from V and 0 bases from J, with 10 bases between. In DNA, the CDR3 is TGTGCCAGCTCACCCTCCGGGGGAAGCACAGATACGCAGTATTTT. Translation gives CASSPSGGSTDTQYF.

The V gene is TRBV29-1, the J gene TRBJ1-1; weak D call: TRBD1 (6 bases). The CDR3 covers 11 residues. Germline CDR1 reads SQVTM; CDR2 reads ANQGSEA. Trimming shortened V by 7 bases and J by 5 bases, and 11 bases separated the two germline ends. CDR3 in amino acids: CSAEQGTEAFF. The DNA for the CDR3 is TGCAGCGCGGAACAGGGAACTGAAGCTTTCTTT.

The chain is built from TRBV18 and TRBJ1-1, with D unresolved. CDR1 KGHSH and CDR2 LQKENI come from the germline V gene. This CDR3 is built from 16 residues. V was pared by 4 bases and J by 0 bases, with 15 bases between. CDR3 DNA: TGTGCCAGCTCACGCGGCCGGGGTTTCATGAACACTGAAGCTTTCTTT. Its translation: CASSRGRGFMNTEAFF.

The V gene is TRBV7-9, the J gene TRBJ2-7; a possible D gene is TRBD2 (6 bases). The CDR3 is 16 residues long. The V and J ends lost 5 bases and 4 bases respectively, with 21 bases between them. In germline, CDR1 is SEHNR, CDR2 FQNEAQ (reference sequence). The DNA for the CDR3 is TGTGCCAGCAGCGCCCCCAAGAAGCGGGCCACGTACGAGCAGTACTTC. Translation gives CASSAPKKRATYEQYF. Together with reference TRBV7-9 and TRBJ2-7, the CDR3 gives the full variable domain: DTGVSQNPRHKITKRGQNVTFRCDPISEHNRLYWYRQTLGQGPEFLTYFQNEAQLEKSRLLSDRFSAERPKGSFSTLEIQRTEQGDSAMYLCASSAPKKRATYEQYFGPGTRLTVT.

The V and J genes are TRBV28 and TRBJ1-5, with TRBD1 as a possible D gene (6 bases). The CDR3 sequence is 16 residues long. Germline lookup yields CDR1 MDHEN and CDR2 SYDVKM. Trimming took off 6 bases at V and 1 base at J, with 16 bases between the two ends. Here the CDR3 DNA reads TGTGCCAGCAGCCACCTGGGGGGGGCCAGCAATCAGCCCCAGCATTTT. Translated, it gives CASSHLGGASNQPQHF.

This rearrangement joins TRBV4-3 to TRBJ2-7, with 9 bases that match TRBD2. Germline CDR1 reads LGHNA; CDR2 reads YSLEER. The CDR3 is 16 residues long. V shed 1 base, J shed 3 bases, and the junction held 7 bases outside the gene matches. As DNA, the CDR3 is TGCGCCAGCAGCCAAGCCAGCGGGAGGAGTTACTACGAGCAGTACTTC. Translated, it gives CASSQASGRSYYEQYF.

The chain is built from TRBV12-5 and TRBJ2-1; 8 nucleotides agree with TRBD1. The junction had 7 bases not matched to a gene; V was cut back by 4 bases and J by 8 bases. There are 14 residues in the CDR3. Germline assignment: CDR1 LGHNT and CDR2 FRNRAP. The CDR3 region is CASGSGQATHEQFF. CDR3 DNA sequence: TGTGCTAGTGGTTCGGGACAGGCTACTCATGAGCAGTTCTTC.

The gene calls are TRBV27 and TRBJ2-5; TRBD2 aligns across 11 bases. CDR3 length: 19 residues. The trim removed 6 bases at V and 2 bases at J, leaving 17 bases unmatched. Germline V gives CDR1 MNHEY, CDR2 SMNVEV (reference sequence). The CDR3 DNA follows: TGTGCCAGCAGGTCCCCCGCCAGCTATAGCGGGAGGGCGCAAGAGACCCAGTACTTC. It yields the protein CASRSPASYSGRAQETQYF.

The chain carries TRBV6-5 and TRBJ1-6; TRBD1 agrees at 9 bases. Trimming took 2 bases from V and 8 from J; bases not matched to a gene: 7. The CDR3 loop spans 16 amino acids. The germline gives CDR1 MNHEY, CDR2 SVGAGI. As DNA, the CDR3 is TGTGCCAGCAGTTACGACCAAGACAGGGGGTATTCACCCCTCCACTTT. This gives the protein CASSYDQDRGYSPLHF.

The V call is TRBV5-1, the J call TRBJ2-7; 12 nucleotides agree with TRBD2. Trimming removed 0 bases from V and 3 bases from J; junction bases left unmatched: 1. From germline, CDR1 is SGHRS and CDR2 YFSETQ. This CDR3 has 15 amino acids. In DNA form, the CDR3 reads TGCGCCAGCAGCTTGGGGACTAGCGGGGACTACGAGCAGTACTTC. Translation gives CASSLGTSGDYEQYF.

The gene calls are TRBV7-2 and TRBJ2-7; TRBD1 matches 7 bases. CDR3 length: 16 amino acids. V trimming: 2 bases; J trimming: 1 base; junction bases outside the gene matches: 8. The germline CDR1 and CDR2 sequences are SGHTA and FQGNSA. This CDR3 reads CASSLTSRTGSYEQYF. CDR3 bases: TGTGCCAGCAGCTTAACCTCGCGGACAGGATCCTACGAGCAGTACTTC.

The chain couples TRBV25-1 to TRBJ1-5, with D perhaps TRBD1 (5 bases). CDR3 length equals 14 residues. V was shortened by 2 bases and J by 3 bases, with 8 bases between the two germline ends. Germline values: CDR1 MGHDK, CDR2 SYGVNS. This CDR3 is CASSERGNNQPQHF. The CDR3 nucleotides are TGTGCCAGCAGTGAACGGGGGAACAATCAGCCCCAGCATTTT.

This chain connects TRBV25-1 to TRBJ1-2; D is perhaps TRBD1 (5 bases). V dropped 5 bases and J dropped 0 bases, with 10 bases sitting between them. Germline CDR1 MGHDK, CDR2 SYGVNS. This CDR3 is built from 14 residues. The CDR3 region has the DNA TGTGCCAGCAGTCAGGGCACCGCTAACTATGGCTACACCTTC. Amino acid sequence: CASSQGTANYGYTF.

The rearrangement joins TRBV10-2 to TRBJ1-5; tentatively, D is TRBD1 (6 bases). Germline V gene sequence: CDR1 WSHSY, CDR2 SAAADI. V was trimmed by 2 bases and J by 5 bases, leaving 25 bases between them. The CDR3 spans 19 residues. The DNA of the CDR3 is TGCGCCAGCAGTGAGGGATCCCCCCCCGGGACAAATGGCGATCAGCCCCAGCATTTT. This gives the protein CASSEGSPPGTNGDQPQHF.

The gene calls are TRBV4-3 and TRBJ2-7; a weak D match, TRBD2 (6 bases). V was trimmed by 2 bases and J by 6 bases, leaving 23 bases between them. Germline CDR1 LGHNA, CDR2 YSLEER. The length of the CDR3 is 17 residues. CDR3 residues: CASSQSGGRPFSSEQYF. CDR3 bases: TGCGCCAGCAGCCAAAGTGGTGGGAGGCCCTTTTCTAGCGAGCAGTACTTC.

The CDR3 sequence is CAWSPNRGREKLFF. Here the CDR3 DNA reads TGTGCCTGGAGTCCCAACAGGGGAAGGGAAAAACTGTTTTTT. V gene TRBV30 combines with J gene TRBJ1-4, with 7 nucleotides matching TRBD1. V lost 2 bases, J lost 8 bases, and 8 bases stayed unmatched. CDR1 and CDR2 from the germline V gene are GTSNPN and SVGIG (reference sequence). CDR3 length: 14 amino acids.

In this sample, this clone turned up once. CDR3 DNA sequence: TGTGCCACCAGCAGAGAAACTAGCGGGAGTTCGCAATCCTACGAGCAGTACTTC. It translates to CATSRETSGSSQSYEQYF. The chain is built from TRBV15 and TRBJ2-7, with 11 nucleotides matching TRBD2. The germline gives CDR1 LNHNV, CDR2 YYDKDF (reference sequence). Germline trimming cut 0 bases from V and 1 base from J; bases unmatched to any gene: 8. CDR3 size: 18 residues.